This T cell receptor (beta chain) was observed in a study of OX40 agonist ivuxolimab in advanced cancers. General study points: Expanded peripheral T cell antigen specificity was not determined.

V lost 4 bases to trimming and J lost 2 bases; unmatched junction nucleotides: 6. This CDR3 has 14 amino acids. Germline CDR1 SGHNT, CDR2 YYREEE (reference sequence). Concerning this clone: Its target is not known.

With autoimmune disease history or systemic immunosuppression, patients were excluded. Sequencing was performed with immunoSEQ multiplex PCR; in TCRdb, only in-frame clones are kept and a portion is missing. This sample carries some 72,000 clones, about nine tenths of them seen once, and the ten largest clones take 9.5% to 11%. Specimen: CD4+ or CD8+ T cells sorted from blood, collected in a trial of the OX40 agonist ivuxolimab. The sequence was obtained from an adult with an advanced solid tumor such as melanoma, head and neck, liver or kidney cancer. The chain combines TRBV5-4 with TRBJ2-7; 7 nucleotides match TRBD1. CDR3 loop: CASSHRDRTYEQYF. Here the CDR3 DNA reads TGTGCCAGCAGCCACCGGGACAGAACCTACGAGCAGTACTTC.